This T cell receptor beta chain was recovered during a study of cytotoxic CD8 clonotypes in ibrutinib-treated CLL (dated by TCRdb to the early 2020s). Turning to the overall study: The cohort was composed of roughly ten relapsed/refractory and fewer than 16 treatment-naive patients; IGHV unmutated status was identified in fewer than 18 patients. Cryopreserved peripheral blood mononuclear cells were obtained before treatment, at response, and at either sustained remission or disease progression. Patients were still on ibrutinib when every remission and progressive disease sample was collected. Samples averaged about 260,000 productive templates and tens of thousands of productive rearrangements. Responses were partial in around 24 patients and complete in 2; after median approximately 66 months follow-up, roughly 15 stayed in remission and roughly twelve progressed. Of the approximately 86 participants in the trial, about two dozen had longitudinal samples available. Response samples were taken after a median of roughly 12 months on treatment, ranging from about 6 to 40 months. The study at large found these results: Public clonotypes were found to be uncommon and were observed to contract or remain stable during treatment; the increase in clonality was shown to reflect expansion of private clonotypes at ibrutinib response. An increase in clonality was observed at ibrutinib response, with clonality remaining stable during sustained remission and falling back toward baseline at progression. Lymph node repertoires were not examined, and the timing of sampling was not matched between patients in sustained remission and those whose disease progressed. Baseline clonality was found to be higher than that of age-matched healthy donors and was strongly correlated with circulating CD8+ T-cell counts.

As regards this clone: Its cognate antigen has yet to be identified. No much larger clonotype is one base removed from it; base qualities were not supplied.

A MiSeq instrument was used for deep resolution sequencing, which targeted depths ranging from 1 in 1 million up to 1 in 200,000 T cells, with coverage averaging 10x for each clonotype. The immunoSEQ hsTCRB Kit was used to generate TCR beta libraries. As for the authors' bioinformatics: ImmunoSEQ Data Assistant and ImmunoSEQ Analyzer were used for data analysis, and V, D and J genes were assigned according to IMGT definitions. Clonality, which ranges from 0 to 1, was calculated as one minus the normalized Shannon entropy of productive rearrangement frequencies. Public clonotype analysis was restricted to overrepresented clonotypes comprising at least 0.05% of each patient's repertoire. About a dozen age-matched healthy donor repertoires from immuneACCESS were used as controls for clonality. This immuneACCESS table, as held by TCRdb, lists in-frame sequences with V and J called but not all clones. Of the missing ones, under half trace to an unresolved V gene in checked studies; the others have no known cause. V and J calls and clone size are given by that table; D and trimming were obtained from the DNA. The sample table records 100,000 to 150,000 clones; roughly 85% of these occur just once. Approximately 2% of the sample lies in the top ten.

Read against the paper, the sample's time point label means: 20 to 30 months on ibrutinib. For TCR beta library preparation, 2 to 2.5 micrograms of genomic DNA were isolated from cryopreserved PBMCs. Longitudinal blood samples from CLL patients receiving ibrutinib monotherapy were subjected to high-throughput TCR beta sequencing. Patients were enrolled in a phase 2 open-label single-center ibrutinib monotherapy trial. CDR1 LGHNA and CDR2 YNFKEQ were looked up in the germline V gene. The CDR3 measures 15 amino acids from cysteine to phenylalanine. Only the CDR3 DNA is retained, 45 bases long and in frame from the first base. The germline ends are 12 bases apart after V is trimmed by 0 bases and J by 3 bases.

The chain is encoded by TRBV4-2 joined to TRBJ2-7; the D segment could be TRBD2, given 5 matching bases. This receptor was obtained from a human donor with chronic lymphocytic leukemia. This specimen was PBMCs, taken after 24 months of ibrutinib treatment. CDR3 protein: CASSQDLEEDYEQYF. The DNA sequence is as follows: TGTGCCAGCAGCCAAGATTTGGAGGAAGACTACGAGCAGTACTTC.